These 5 T cell receptor beta chains were sequenced from one sample in a study of control samples from healthy donors and cancer patients (dated by TCRdb to the early 2020s). The library was generated by the immunoSEQ multiplex PCR assay. TCRdb took over this immuneACCESS table, retaining in-frame rearrangements with V and J assigned. Such tables are incomplete; in checked studies, under half of the missing clones stem from an unresolved V gene, and the remainder is unexplained. For this sample the table gives 35,000 to 40,000 clones, of which approximately 82% were detected only once. The top ten hold about a fifth of the sample. The sample was PBMCs. The receptors were gathered from a woman aged 55-75 years with lung cancer.

This clone was detected only once. The same CDR3 can be traced to other DNA sequences in this sample. The V call is TRBV28, the J call TRBJ1-2; no reliable D call. The V end was cut by 2 bases, the J end by 2 bases, with 3 bases between. CDR3 size: 12 residues. Per germline, CDR1 MDHEN and CDR2 SYDVKM. CDR3 nucleotides: TGTGCCAGCAGTTTAGCCAACTATGGCTACACCTTC. Protein sequence: CASSLANYGYTF.

This chain links TRBV7-9 with TRBJ2-3; D is possibly TRBD2 (5 bases). The CDR3 consists of 14 residues. Trimming removed 5 bases from V and 2 bases from J, with 11 bases in between. CDR1 is SEHNR, CDR2 FQNEAQ, per germline (reference sequence). CDR3 in amino acids: CASSPDSFTDTQYF. CDR3 sequence (DNA): TGTGCCAGCAGCCCGGACTCATTCACAGATACGCAGTATTTT.

This clone was observed a handful of times. The J gene is TRBJ1-1, the V gene TRBV29-1; no reliable D call. V shed 3 bases and J shed 0 bases, with 8 bases lying between them. Germline V gives CDR1 SQVTM, CDR2 ANQGSEA. The length of the CDR3 is 13 residues. CDR3 sequence (DNA): TGCAGCGTTGATAGTGGGCTGAACACTGAAGCTTTCTTT. Protein sequence: CSVDSGLNTEAFF.

This clone was seen only once. The rearrangement links TRBV4-2 to TRBJ2-1, with D perhaps matching TRBD2 (6 bases). Trimming removed 6 bases from V and 8 bases from J, with 17 bases in between. CDR3 length: 14 residues. Germline lookup yields CDR1 LGHNA and CDR2 YNFKEQ. The CDR3 nucleotides are TGTGCCAGCAGGGGAACCTTACCGGGGGATGAGCAGTTCTTC. Translating gives CASRGTLPGDEQFF.

This clone was picked up one time. V usage is TRBV10-3 and J usage is TRBJ1-2; a possible D gene is TRBD1 (5 bases). CDR1 ENHRY and CDR2 SYGVKD come from the germline V gene. V was clipped by 2 bases and J by 5 bases, with 18 bases between them. The CDR3 has 16 amino acids. The CDR3 protein is CAISEGTVLTSYGYTF. CDR3 in DNA: TGTGCCATCAGTGAGGGGACCGTCCTTACCTCATATGGCTACACCTTC.